The next 27 T cell receptor beta chains were all read from a single sample in a study of T cells in Graves' hyperthyroidism and ophthalmopathy. There were TCR beta CDR3 regions amplified from RNA transcripts. Primed by the HTBI set, a first-round RT-PCR was run on the TCR CDR3. One entry per CDR3 protein, called by TCRdb with MiXCR from the multiplex PCR reads. The table includes about 420,000 distinct CDR3 sequences, roughly 14% detected once. The sequenced sample consisted of blood. These receptors came from a young woman with Graves' hyperthyroidism.

In its sample, this clonotype was seen a few times. The chain has TRBV6-5 and TRBJ1-1; D uncertain. The CDR3 covers 15 residues. Germline CDR1 reads MNHEY; CDR2 reads SVGAGI. Trimming left V 0 bases short and J 0 bases short, with 8 bases between. The CDR3 DNA sequence: TGTGCCAGCAGTTACTCCAACTCCATGAACACTGAAGCTTTCTTT. Translated, it gives CASSYSNSMNTEAFF.

In its sample, this clonotype was seen many times. The gene calls are TRBV2 and TRBJ1-5; tentative D call: TRBD1 (5 bases). The CDR3 sequence is 15 residues long. V was shortened by 7 bases and J by 0 bases, with 13 bases between the two germline ends. Germline CDR1 reads SNHLY; CDR2 reads FYNNEI. CDR3 nucleotide sequence: TGTGCCAGCAAGGAACAGGAACTTAGCAATCAGCCCCAGCATTTT. Protein sequence: CASKEQELSNQPQHF. The full variable domain, rest sourced from reference TRBV2 and TRBJ1-5, is EPEVTQTPSHQVTQMGQEVILRCVPISNHLYFYWYRQILGQKVEFLVSFYNNEISEKSEIFDDQFSVERPDGSNFTLKIRSTKLEDSAMYFCASKEQELSNQPQHFGDGTRLSIL.

The V call is TRBV3-1, the J call TRBJ1-4, with no clear D. The CDR3 has 15 residues. Germline assignment: CDR1 LGHDT and CDR2 YNNKEL (reference sequence). Trimming pared 6 bases from V and 1 base from J, leaving 12 bases between. CDR3 loop: CASSESTKTNEKLFF. The DNA of the CDR3 is TGTGCCAGCAGTGAAAGCACAAAAACTAATGAAAAACTGTTTTTT.

This clonotype appeared many times. A junction end diverges from the germline sequence, so it may reflect a read error. The rearrangement joins TRBV3-1 to TRBJ2-5, with 10 bases identical to TRBD2. The V gene's germline CDR1 is LGHDT and CDR2 YNNKEL (reference sequence). This CDR3 contains 12 residues. The CDR3: CASSQGLAGRHF. The CDR3 DNA follows: TGTGCCAGCAGCCAAGGACTAGCGGGCCGGCACTTC.

At least ten counts were recorded for this clonotype. The V and J genes are TRBV27 and TRBJ2-5; 7 bases line up with TRBD1. The CDR3 spans 14 residues. Losses at the gene ends were 4 bases for V and 1 base for J; bases not matched to a gene: 3. Germline V gene lookup returns CDR1 MNHEY and CDR2 SMNVEV (reference sequence). The CDR3 nucleotides read TGTGCCAGCAGTTCGACAGGGCGCCAAGAGACCCAGTACTTC. It encodes CASSSTGRQETQYF.

At least ten counts were recorded for this clonotype. The V call is TRBV10-3, the J call TRBJ1-1; D might be TRBD1 (5 bases). This CDR3 is built from 17 residues. The germline V gene has CDR1 ENHRY and CDR2 SYGVKD. Trimming cost V 4 bases and J 2 bases, with 20 bases left between them. The CDR3 DNA reads as TGTGCCATCAGTGCATCCGAACTGGGACGGGTAAACACTGAAGCTTTCTTT. The encoded protein is CAISASELGRVNTEAFF.

The rearrangement uses TRBV25-1 and TRBJ1-2, with D hard to call. This CDR3 region has 13 residues. The germline V gene has CDR1 MGHDK and CDR2 SYGVNS. V shed 3 bases and J shed 3 bases, with 8 bases lying between them. CDR3 DNA sequence: TGTGCCAGCAGTGAGCCCCTGGACTATGGCTACACCTTC. The encoded protein is CASSEPLDYGYTF.

This clonotype was seen at least ten times. The V gene is TRBV28, the J gene TRBJ1-2; D unresolved. CDR3 length: 12 amino acids. Germline V gene data show CDR1 as MDHEN and CDR2 as SYDVKM. Trimming took 3 bases from V and 4 from J, leaving 6 bases between them. CDR3 protein: CASSFGLYGYTF. CDR3 in DNA: TGTGCCAGCAGTTTTGGGCTCTATGGCTACACCTTC.

Ten or more counts support this clonotype. The chain joins TRBV7-9 to TRBJ2-1; 7 bases fit TRBD2. The germline gives CDR1 SEHNR, CDR2 FQNEAQ (reference sequence). This CDR3 is 16 amino acids long. The J segment lost 7 bases and the V segment lost 6 bases, leaving 15 bases of the junction unmatched. As DNA, the CDR3 is TGTGCCAGCAGTCCTCCAAGAAGCAGGGAGGGAAATGAGCAGTTCTTC. It encodes CASSPPRSREGNEQFF.

This clonotype was seen more than once but under ten times. V is TRBV7-9 and J is TRBJ1-1, with 7 bases aligning to TRBD1. CDR1 is SEHNR, CDR2 FQNEAQ, per germline (reference sequence). V lost 7 bases, J lost 0 bases, and 5 bases stayed unmatched. CDR3 length: 14 amino acids. CDR3 protein: CASTLGQMNTEAFF. CDR3 nucleotides: TGTGCCAGCACCCTGGGACAGATGAACACTGAAGCTTTCTTT.

This clonotype occurred many times. The V call is TRBV12-3 or TRBV12-4, the J call TRBJ2-3; the match to TRBD2 covers 10 bases. The CDR3 has 17 amino acids. V gave up 4 bases and J gave up 4 bases; unmatched junction bases: 11. The CDR3 DNA reads as TGTGCCAGCAGTTCTTTGGTCCTAGCGGGAGCACCAGATACGCAGTATTTT. It encodes CASSSLVLAGAPDTQYF.

The gene calls are TRBV6-1 and TRBJ2-5; D might be TRBD1 (6 bases). Trimming took 5 bases from V and 2 from J, leaving 15 bases between them. The germline V gene encodes CDR1 MNHNS and CDR2 SASEGT. The CDR3 covers 15 residues. CDR3 DNA: TGTGCCAGCAGTCTTTTGAGAGGGGGACAAGAGACCCAGTACTTC. Translated, it gives CASSLLRGGQETQYF.

With regard to this clonotype: A much larger clone sits a single nucleotide away, making a read error possible. This sequence joins TRBV27 and TRBJ1-4, with 7 bases aligning to TRBD1. The germline gives CDR1 MNHEY, CDR2 SMNVEV (reference sequence). This CDR3 is built from 15 residues. This CDR3 reads CAGSPGTVLNEKLFF. The CDR3 DNA reads as TGTGCCGGCAGTCCCGGGACAGTATTAAATGAAAAACTGTTTTTT.

The chain couples TRBV6-1 to TRBJ2-1, with 9 nucleotides matching TRBD2. The CDR3 runs to 15 residues. Unmatched junction bases numbered 7, after V lost 5 bases and J lost 5 bases. The germline gives CDR1 MNHNS, CDR2 SASEGT. For the CDR3, the DNA is TGTGCCAGCAGTTACAGGTCTAGCGGGAACAATGAGCAGTTCTTC. This gives the protein CASSYRSSGNNEQFF.

This clonotype was observed at least ten times. The chain recombines TRBV7-6 with TRBJ2-1, with D possibly TRBD2 on 6 matching bases. Germline V lookup: CDR1 SGHVS, CDR2 FNYEAQ. This CDR3 contains 14 residues. The germline V and J ends were trimmed by 4 bases and 7 bases, with 14 bases remaining between them. In DNA, the CDR3 is TGTGCCAGCAGCTCCGGAGGGCTTAGGAATGAGCAGTTCTTC. This translates into CASSSGGLRNEQFF.

A few counts support this clonotype. This chain uses TRBV19 with TRBJ1-2; TRBD1 aligns across 8 bases. Germline assignment: CDR1 LNHDA and CDR2 SQIVND (reference sequence). V gave up 8 bases and J gave up 4 bases; unmatched junction bases: 9. The CDR3 has 14 residues. CDR3 loop: CASRRGTGIYGYTF. CDR3 sequence (DNA): TGTGCCAGTCGACGGGGGACAGGAATCTATGGCTACACCTTC.

Concerning this clonotype itself: An end of the junction differs from the germline gene, which may be a read error. This sequence joins TRBV19 and TRBJ1-1; perhaps TRBD1 as D (6 bases). The CDR3 is 15 residues long. Per germline, CDR1 LNHDA and CDR2 SQIVND (reference sequence). As DNA, the CDR3 is TGTGCCAGTACCAACCTTAGGGCAGGGGACACCGAAGCTTTCTTT. It codes for CASTNLRAGDTEAFF.

CDR3 nucleotide sequence: TGTGCCACCAGTGATGGCGGGGCTGGGGCCAACGTCCTGACTTTC. As protein: CATSDGGAGANVLTF. The chain combines TRBV24-1 with TRBJ2-6; TRBD2 is a possible D gene (6 bases). Germline CDR1 is KGHDR and CDR2 is SFDVKD. With 3 bases removed from V and 2 bases from J, the gap between germline ends came to 7 bases. This CDR3 is 15 amino acids long.

This clonotype occurred many times. This chain uses TRBV20-1 with TRBJ2-1; D is uncertain. Trimming stripped 2 bases from V and 9 bases from J, with 17 bases between. CDR1 and CDR2 (germline): DFQATT, SNEGSKA (reference sequence). The CDR3 covers 14 residues. The CDR3 DNA sequence: TGCAGTGCTAGACCCTCTAGAGCCCTGAGTGAGCAGTTCTTC. It encodes CSARPSRALSEQFF.

V gene TRBV25-1 combines with J gene TRBJ1-1; weak D call: TRBD1 (5 bases). The CDR3 runs to 14 residues. Germline CDR1 reads MGHDK; CDR2 reads SYGVNS. The V and J ends lost 2 bases and 5 bases respectively, with 12 bases between them. This CDR3 reads CASSEGGGPTEAFF. The CDR3 DNA reads as TGTGCCAGCAGTGAAGGTGGGGGACCAACTGAAGCTTTCTTT.

The chain links TRBV18 to TRBJ2-7; tentative D call: TRBD1 (6 bases). CDR3 size: 15 residues. Trimming cost V 4 bases and J 6 bases, with 19 bases left between them. CDR1 and CDR2 (germline): KGHSH, LQKENI. CDR3 coding DNA: TGTGCCAGCTCACAGCAGGGGTCTAGCATTGGCGAGCAGTACTTC. Amino acid sequence: CASSQQGSSIGEQYF.

This clonotype has only one observation. The chain combines TRBV9 with TRBJ2-5; D not certain. V lost 0 bases and J lost 7, with 10 bases in between. CDR1 SGDLS and CDR2 YYNGEE come from the germline V gene. The CDR3 is made up of 13 amino acids. The CDR3 sequence is CASSVDNAWTQYF. DNA for the CDR3: TGTGCCAGCAGCGTAGACAACGCATGGACCCAGTACTTC.

This clonotype has a count of ten or more. The CDR3 sequence: CASSYGLNYGYTF. Here the CDR3 DNA reads TGTGCCAGCAGCTACGGACTAAACTATGGCTACACCTTC. The rearrangement joins TRBV11-2 to TRBJ1-2; no definite D call. Trimming removed 4 bases at V and 2 bases at J, with 8 bases between. Germline-derived CDR1 and CDR2 are SGHAT and FQNNGV. This CDR3 contains 13 residues.

There are many counts of this clonotype. V gene TRBV7-3 combines with J gene TRBJ2-1; 7 nucleotides align to TRBD2. The CDR3 is made up of 15 amino acids. The junction had 11 bases not matched to a gene; V was cut back by 2 bases and J by 10 bases. Germline V gene lookup returns CDR1 SGHTA and CDR2 FQGTGA. This CDR3 is CASSLLVGGGREQFF. The CDR3 DNA reads as TGTGCCAGCAGCTTACTTGTGGGCGGGGGTCGGGAGCAGTTCTTC.

V and J are TRBV2 and TRBJ2-5; 11 positions agree with TRBD1. The CDR3 contains 14 residues. The V segment lost 6 bases and the J segment 4 bases; nucleotides outside the gene matches: 4. The V gene's germline CDR1 is SNHLY and CDR2 FYNNEI. CDR3 region: CASRWTGGAETQYF. The CDR3 DNA reads as TGTGCCAGCAGGTGGACAGGGGGCGCAGAGACCCAGTACTTC.

V gene TRBV6-1 combines with J gene TRBJ1-3; 10 bases map to TRBD1. Germline trimming cut 7 bases from V and 5 bases from J; bases unmatched to any gene: 5. Germline CDR1 is MNHNS and CDR2 is SASEGT. The CDR3 has 14 amino acids. CDR3 protein: CASIGQGDRNTIYF. CDR3 sequence (DNA): TGTGCCAGCATCGGACAGGGGGACAGAAACACCATATATTTT.

The chain links TRBV9 to TRBJ2-2; TRBD2 matches at 10 bases. The germline V gene has CDR1 SGDLS and CDR2 YYNGEE. V trimming: 6 bases; J trimming: 3 bases; junction bases outside the gene matches: 11. The CDR3 consists of 17 residues. This chain's CDR3 is CASKPGSGGPYTGELFF. For the CDR3, the DNA is TGTGCCAGCAAGCCGGGTAGCGGGGGGCCTTACACCGGGGAGCTGTTTTTT.